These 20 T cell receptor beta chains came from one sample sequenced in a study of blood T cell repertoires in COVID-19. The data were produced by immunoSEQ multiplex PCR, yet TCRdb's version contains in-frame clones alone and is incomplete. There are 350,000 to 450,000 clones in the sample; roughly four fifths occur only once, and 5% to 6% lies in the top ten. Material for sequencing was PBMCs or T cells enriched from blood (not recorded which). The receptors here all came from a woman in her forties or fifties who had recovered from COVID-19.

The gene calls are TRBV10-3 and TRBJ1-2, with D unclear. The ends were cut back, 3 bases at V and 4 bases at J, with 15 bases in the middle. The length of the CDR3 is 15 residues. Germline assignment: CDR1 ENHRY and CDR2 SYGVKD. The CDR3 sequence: CAISDMPGGSYGYTF. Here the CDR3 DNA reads TGTGCCATCAGTGACATGCCGGGTGGGTCCTATGGCTACACCTTC.

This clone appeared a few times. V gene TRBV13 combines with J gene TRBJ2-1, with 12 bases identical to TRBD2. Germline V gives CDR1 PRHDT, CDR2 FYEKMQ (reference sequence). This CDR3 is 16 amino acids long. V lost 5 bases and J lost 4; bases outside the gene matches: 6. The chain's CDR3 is CASSPSLAGGYNEQFF. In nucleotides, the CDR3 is TGTGCCAGCAGCCCGTCCCTAGCGGGAGGGTACAATGAGCAGTTCTTC.

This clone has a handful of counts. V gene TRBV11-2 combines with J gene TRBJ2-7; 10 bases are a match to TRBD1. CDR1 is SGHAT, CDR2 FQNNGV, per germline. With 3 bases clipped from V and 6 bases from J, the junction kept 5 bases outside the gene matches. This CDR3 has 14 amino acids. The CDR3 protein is CASSFETGGFEQYF. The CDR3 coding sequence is TGTGCCAGCAGCTTTGAGACAGGGGGCTTCGAGCAGTACTTC.

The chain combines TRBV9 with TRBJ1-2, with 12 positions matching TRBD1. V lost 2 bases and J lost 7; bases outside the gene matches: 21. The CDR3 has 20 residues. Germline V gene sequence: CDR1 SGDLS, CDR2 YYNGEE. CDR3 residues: CASSVDLTGTGGVGAIGYTF. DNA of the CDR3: TGTGCCAGCAGCGTTGACCTAACCGGGACAGGGGGCGTTGGCGCGATTGGCTACACCTTC. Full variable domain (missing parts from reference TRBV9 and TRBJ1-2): DSGVTQTPKHLITATGQRVTLRCSPRSGDLSVYWYQQSLDQGLQFLIQYYNGEERAKGNILERFSAQQFPDLHSELNLSSLELGDSALYFCASSVDLTGTGGVGAIGYTFGSGTRLTVV.

This CDR3 is CASSPPGQVNYGYTF. CDR3 bases: TGTGCCAGCTCACCACCGGGACAAGTTAACTATGGCTACACCTTC. The chain is built from TRBV18 and TRBJ1-2, with D possibly matching TRBD1 (6 bases). V was pared by 0 bases and J by 1 base, with 9 bases between. The germline V gene has CDR1 KGHSH and CDR2 LQKENI. The CDR3 runs 15 residues.

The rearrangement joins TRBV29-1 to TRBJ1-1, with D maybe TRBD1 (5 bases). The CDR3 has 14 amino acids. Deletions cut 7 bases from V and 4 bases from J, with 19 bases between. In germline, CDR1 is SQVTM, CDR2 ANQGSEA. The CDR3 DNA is TGCAGCGCCGAACCCGGCGGGGGTGTCACTGAAGCTTTCTTT. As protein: CSAEPGGGVTEAFF.

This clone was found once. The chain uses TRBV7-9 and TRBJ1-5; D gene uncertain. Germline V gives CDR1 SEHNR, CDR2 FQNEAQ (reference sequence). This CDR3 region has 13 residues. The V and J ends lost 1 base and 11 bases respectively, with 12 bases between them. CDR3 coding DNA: TGTGCCAGCAGCTTAGTTGAGGGCGGGGCCCAGCATTTT. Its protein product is CASSLVEGGAQHF. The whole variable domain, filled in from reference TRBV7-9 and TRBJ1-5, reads DTGVSQNPRHKITKRGQNVTFRCDPISEHNRLYWYRQTLGQGPEFLTYFQNEAQLEKSRLLSDRFSAERPKGSFSTLEIQRTEQGDSAMYLCASSLVEGGAQHFGDGTRLSIL.

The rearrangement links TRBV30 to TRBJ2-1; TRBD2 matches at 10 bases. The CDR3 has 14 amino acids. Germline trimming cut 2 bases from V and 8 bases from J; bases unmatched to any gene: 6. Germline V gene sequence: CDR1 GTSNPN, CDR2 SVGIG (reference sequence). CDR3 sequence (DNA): TGTGCCTGGAGTCCTAGCGGGGGTTGGTATGAGCAGTTCTTC. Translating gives CAWSPSGGWYEQFF.

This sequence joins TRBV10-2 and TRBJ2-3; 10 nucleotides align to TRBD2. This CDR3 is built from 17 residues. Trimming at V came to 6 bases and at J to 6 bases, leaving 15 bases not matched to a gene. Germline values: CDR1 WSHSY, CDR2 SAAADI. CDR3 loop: CASRDGWSSGSLDTQYF. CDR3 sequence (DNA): TGCGCCAGCAGGGATGGGTGGTCTAGCGGGAGTCTGGATACGCAGTATTTT.

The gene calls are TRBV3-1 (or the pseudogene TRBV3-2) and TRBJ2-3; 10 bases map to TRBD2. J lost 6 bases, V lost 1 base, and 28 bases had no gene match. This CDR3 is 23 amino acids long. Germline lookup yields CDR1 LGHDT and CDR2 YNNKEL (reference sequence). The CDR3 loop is CASSQGFLPRSSGGNRPRDTQYF. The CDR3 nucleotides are TGTGCCAGCAGCCAAGGTTTCCTTCCCCGTAGTAGCGGGGGGAACAGGCCGAGGGATACGCAGTATTTT.

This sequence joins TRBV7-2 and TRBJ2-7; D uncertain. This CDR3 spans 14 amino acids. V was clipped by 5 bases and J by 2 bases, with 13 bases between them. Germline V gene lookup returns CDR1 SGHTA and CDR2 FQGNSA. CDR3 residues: CASSQDSITYEQYF. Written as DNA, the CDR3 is TGTGCCAGCAGCCAAGACTCGATCACCTACGAGCAGTACTTC. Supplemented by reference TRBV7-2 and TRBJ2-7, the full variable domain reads GAGVSQSPSNKVTEKGKDVELRCDPISGHTALYWYRQSLGQGLEFLIYFQGNSAPDKSGLPSDRFSAERTGGSVSTLTIQRTQQEDSAVYLCASSQDSITYEQYFGPGTRLTVT.

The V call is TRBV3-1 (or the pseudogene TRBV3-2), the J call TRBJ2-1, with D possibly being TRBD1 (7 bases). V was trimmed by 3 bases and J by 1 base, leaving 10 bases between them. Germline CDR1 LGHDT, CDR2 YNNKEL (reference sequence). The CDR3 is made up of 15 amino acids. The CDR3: CASSQQGGSYNEQFF. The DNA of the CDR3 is TGTGCCAGCAGCCAGCAGGGGGGTTCCTACAATGAGCAGTTCTTC.

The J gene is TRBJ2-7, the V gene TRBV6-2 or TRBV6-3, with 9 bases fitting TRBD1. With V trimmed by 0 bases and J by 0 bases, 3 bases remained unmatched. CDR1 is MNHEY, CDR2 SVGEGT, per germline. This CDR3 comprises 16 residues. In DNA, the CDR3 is TGTGCCAGCAGTTACTCCGGGACAGGGAGCTCCTACGAGCAGTACTTC. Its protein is CASSYSGTGSSYEQYF.

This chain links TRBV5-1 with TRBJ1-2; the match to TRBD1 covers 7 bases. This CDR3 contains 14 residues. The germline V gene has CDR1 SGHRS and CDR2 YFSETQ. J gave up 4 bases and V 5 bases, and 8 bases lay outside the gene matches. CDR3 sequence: CASRAGQEGYGYTF. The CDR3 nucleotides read TGCGCCAGCAGGGCCGGACAGGAAGGCTATGGCTACACCTTC.

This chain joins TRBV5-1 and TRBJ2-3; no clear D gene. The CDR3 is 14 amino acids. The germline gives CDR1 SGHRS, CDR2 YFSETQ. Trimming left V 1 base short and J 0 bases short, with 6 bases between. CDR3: CASSLTASTDTQYF. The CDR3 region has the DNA TGCGCCAGCAGCTTGACTGCTAGCACAGATACGCAGTATTTT. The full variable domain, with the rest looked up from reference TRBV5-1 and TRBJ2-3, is KAGVTQTPRYLIKTRGQQVTLSCSPISGHRSVSWYQQTPGQGLQFLFEYFSETQRNKGNFPGRFSGRQFSNSRSEMNVSTLELGDSALYLCASSLTASTDTQYFGPGTRLTVL.

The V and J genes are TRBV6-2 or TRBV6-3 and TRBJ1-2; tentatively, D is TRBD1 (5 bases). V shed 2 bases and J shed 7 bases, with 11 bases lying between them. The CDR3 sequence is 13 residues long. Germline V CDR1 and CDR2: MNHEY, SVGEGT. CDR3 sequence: CASSYNGGGGYTF. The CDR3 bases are TGTGCCAGCAGTTACAACGGGGGTGGTGGCTACACCTTC.

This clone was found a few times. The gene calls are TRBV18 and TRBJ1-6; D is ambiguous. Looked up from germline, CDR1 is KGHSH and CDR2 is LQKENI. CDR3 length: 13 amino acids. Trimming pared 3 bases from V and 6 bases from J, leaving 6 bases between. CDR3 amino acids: CASSPEFNSPLHF. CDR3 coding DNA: TGTGCCAGCTCACCTGAGTTTAATTCACCCCTCCACTTT.

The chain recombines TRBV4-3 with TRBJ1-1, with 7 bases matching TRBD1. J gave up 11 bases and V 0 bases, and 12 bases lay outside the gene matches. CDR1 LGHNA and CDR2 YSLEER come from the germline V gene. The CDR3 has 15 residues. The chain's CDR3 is CASSQDYQGGQAAFF. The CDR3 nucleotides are TGCGCCAGCAGCCAAGATTATCAGGGGGGCCAGGCGGCTTTCTTT.

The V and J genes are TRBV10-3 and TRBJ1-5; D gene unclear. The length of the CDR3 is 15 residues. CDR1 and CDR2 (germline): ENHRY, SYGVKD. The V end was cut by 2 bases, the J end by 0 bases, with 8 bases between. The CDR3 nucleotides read TGTGCCATCAGTGAGGGTCCGGGTAGCAATCAGCCCCAGCATTTT. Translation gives CAISEGPGSNQPQHF.

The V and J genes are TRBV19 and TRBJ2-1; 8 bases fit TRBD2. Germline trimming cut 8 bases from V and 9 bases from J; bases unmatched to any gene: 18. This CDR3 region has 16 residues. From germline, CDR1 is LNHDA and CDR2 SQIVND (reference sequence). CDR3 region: CASAPKTPGGASEQFF. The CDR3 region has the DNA TGTGCCAGTGCCCCAAAAACCCCCGGGGGGGCCAGTGAGCAGTTCTTC.